These 21 T cell receptor beta chains were all obtained from the same sample, sequenced in a study of blood T cells in healthy people across ages (dated by TCRdb to between 2015 and 2016). Library construction relied on 5' RACE. TCRdb names Illumina HiSeq 2500 as the instrument used. A second PCR of 7 to 11 cycles was run with a J-beta primer mix and a sample-barcoded 5' primer. TCRdb ran its own pipeline on the public reads, namely fastp trimming at Q25 and MiXCR clone calling, and kept in-frame beta chains. Rows are combined by CDR3 protein, so each entry shows the most common genes and DNA. Across this sample there are over a million distinct CDR3 sequences, with roughly 59% seen only once. Clones ranked in the top ten supply over 6.5% of the sample. The sample comprised blood. The receptors here all came from a man aged 18 to 35 in good health.

The chain uses TRBV6-2 or TRBV6-3 and TRBJ1-1, with 9 nucleotides matching TRBD1. Losses at the gene ends were 2 bases for V and 8 bases for J; bases not matched to a gene: 9. The CDR3 runs to 15 residues. Germline V gene lookup returns CDR1 MNHEY and CDR2 SVGEGT. The CDR3 spells CASSYPGQGKPEAFF. CDR3 sequence (DNA): TGTGCCAGCAGTTACCCGGGACAGGGCAAACCCGAAGCTTTCTTT.

This clonotype was seen more than once but under ten times. The genes are TRBV29-1 and TRBJ2-2; 9 bases are shared with TRBD1. The CDR3 is 15 residues long. Germline V lookup: CDR1 SQVTM, CDR2 ANQGSEA. Unmatched junction bases numbered 11, after V lost 7 bases and J lost 5 bases. In DNA, the CDR3 is TGCAGCGCGGAGCAGACAGGGGGTTATACCGGGGAGCTGTTTTTT. It encodes CSAEQTGGYTGELFF.

V is TRBV10-3 and J is TRBJ2-1; 13 bases line up with TRBD2. Germline lookup yields CDR1 ENHRY and CDR2 SYGVKD. The ends lost 6 bases at V and 5 bases at J; junction bases unmatched: 7. The CDR3 sequence is 16 residues long. CDR3 region: CAISPSLAGGNNEQFF. In DNA, the CDR3 is TGTGCCATCAGCCCTTCACTAGCGGGGGGGAACAATGAGCAGTTCTTC.

This chain links TRBV2 with TRBJ2-3; TRBD1 is a possible D gene (5 bases). Per germline, CDR1 SNHLY and CDR2 FYNNEI. The CDR3 contains 14 residues. The V end lost 3 bases, the J end lost 1 base, and 8 bases lay between the germline ends. DNA for the CDR3: TGTGCCAGCAGTGACGCCAGGGGCACAGATACGCAGTATTTT. This encodes CASSDARGTDTQYF.

The V gene is TRBV10-3, the J gene TRBJ1-4, with a weak D call TRBD1 (6 bases). Germline values: CDR1 ENHRY, CDR2 SYGVKD. The CDR3 consists of 13 residues. V lost 5 bases and J lost 6, with 10 bases in between. CDR3: CAISSGADEKLFF. The CDR3 DNA sequence: TGTGCCATCAGTTCAGGGGCGGATGAAAAACTGTTTTTT.

This clonotype has a handful of counts. The chain carries TRBV7-8 and TRBJ2-1; no reliable D call. V was cut by 2 bases and J by 7 bases, with 18 bases left in between. The germline V gene has CDR1 SGHVS and CDR2 FQNEAQ. The CDR3 has 16 amino acids. CDR3 protein: CASSLRINPGSNEQFF. The CDR3 DNA follows: TGTGCCAGCAGCTTACGAATCAATCCAGGTTCTAATGAGCAGTTCTTC.

The V gene is TRBV19, the J gene TRBJ2-1; D uncertain. This CDR3 is 13 amino acids long. Trimming took off 5 bases at V and 8 bases at J, with 13 bases between the two ends. Germline loops: CDR1 LNHDA, CDR2 SQIVND (reference sequence). For the CDR3, the DNA is TGTGCCAGTAGTGCCCCGGGTAGCTATGAGCAGTTCTTC. Amino acids: CASSAPGSYEQFF.

Details on this clonotype: The germline gene is not matched at one end of the junction; a read error may be the cause. This sequence joins TRBV6-6 and TRBJ1-2, with 7 bases matching TRBD1. The CDR3 runs to 14 residues. Germline CDR1 MNHNY, CDR2 SVGAGI (reference sequence). The CDR3 region has the DNA TGTGTCAGCAGAGAGAGTGACAGGGTGCATGGCTACACCTTC. Its protein product is CVSRESDRVHGYTF.

This clonotype turned up a few times. This sequence joins TRBV10-3 and TRBJ2-1, with 8 bases matching TRBD2. J gave up 6 bases and V 4 bases, and 2 bases lay outside the gene matches. The germline CDR1 and CDR2 sequences are ENHRY and SYGVKD. The CDR3 runs to 13 residues. CDR3 protein: CAISVGTSNEQFF. The CDR3, as DNA: TGTGCCATCAGTGTCGGGACTAGCAATGAGCAGTTCTTC.

V gene TRBV10-2 combines with J gene TRBJ2-7, with no clear D. CDR1 and CDR2 from the germline V gene are WSHSY and SAAADI. CDR3 size: 13 residues. V lost 6 bases to trimming and J lost 0 bases, with 9 bases between them. Here the CDR3 DNA reads TGCGCCAGCAGAGAAATAGCCTCCTACGAGCAGTACTTC. As protein: CASREIASYEQYF.

This clonotype was seen once. This chain joins TRBV20-1 and TRBJ2-5; 7 bases line up with TRBD2. With 6 bases clipped from V and 1 base from J, the junction kept 2 bases outside the gene matches. Germline-derived CDR1 and CDR2 are DFQATT and SNEGSKA (reference sequence). This CDR3 is 12 amino acids long. The CDR3 bases are TGCAGTGCCATAGCGGGCCAAGAGACCCAGTACTTC. Residues: CSAIAGQETQYF.

The CDR3 DNA sequence: TGTGCCAGCAGCCATCGGACAGGGGGTGGCTACGAGCAGTACTTC. This sequence encodes CASSHRTGGGYEQYF. The rearrangement joins TRBV5-5 to TRBJ2-7, with 10 bases that match TRBD1. V lost 4 bases and J lost 3; bases outside the gene matches: 7. The V gene's germline CDR1 is SGHKS and CDR2 YYEKEE (reference sequence). CDR3 size: 15 residues. Full variable domain (rest looked up from reference TRBV5-5 and TRBJ2-7): DAGVTQSPTHLIKTRGQQVTLRCSPISGHKSVSWYQQVLGQGPQFIFQYYEKEERGRGNFPDRFSARQFPNYSSELNVNALLLGDSALYLCASSHRTGGGYEQYFGPGTRLTVT.

This chain links TRBV4-2 with TRBJ2-1, with 8 bases lining up with TRBD2. The germline CDR1 and CDR2 sequences are LGHNA and YNFKEQ. CDR3 size: 17 residues. Losses at the gene ends were 2 bases for V and 6 bases for J; bases not matched to a gene: 12. The CDR3 spells CASSQSIPSGLANEQFF. The DNA for the CDR3 is TGTGCCAGCAGCCAATCAATCCCTTCCGGACTAGCCAATGAGCAGTTCTTC.

V is TRBV6-5 and J is TRBJ2-7; D remains ambiguous. Germline-derived CDR1 and CDR2 are MNHEY and SVGAGI. The CDR3 totals 15 residues. Trimming removed 0 bases at V and 3 bases at J, with 12 bases between. The CDR3 sequence: CASSYSMLRNYEQYF. CDR3 nucleotide sequence: TGTGCCAGCAGTTACTCGATGTTGAGAAACTACGAGCAGTACTTC.

V usage is TRBV4-1 and J usage is TRBJ2-7; 9 bases are shared with TRBD1. CDR1 and CDR2 from the germline V gene are MGHRA and YSYEKL. With V trimmed by 5 bases and J by 4 bases, 9 bases remained unmatched. The CDR3 length is 15 residues. The CDR3 DNA follows: TGCGCCAGCAGCTATCCCGGGACAGGGTTTTACGAGCAGTACTTC. The encoded protein is CASSYPGTGFYEQYF.

The chain recombines TRBV7-9 with TRBJ2-5; D unresolved. V lost 3 bases and J 7 bases, leaving 6 bases between the germline ends. CDR1 SEHNR and CDR2 FQNEAQ come from the germline V gene (reference sequence). The CDR3 is 11 residues long. The CDR3 sequence is CASSFQATQYF. In DNA, the CDR3 is TGTGCCAGCAGCTTTCAGGCGACCCAGTACTTC.

This clonotype was counted only a few times. The chain links TRBV29-1 to TRBJ1-1; TRBD1 aligns across 8 bases. Germline V gene lookup returns CDR1 SQVTM and CDR2 ANQGSEA. With V trimmed by 6 bases and J by 4 bases, 10 bases remained unmatched. There are 14 residues in the CDR3. The CDR3 DNA reads TGCAGCGTGGACTACACAGGGGGGGGCACTGAAGCTTTCTTT. Its translation: CSVDYTGGGTEAFF.

The CDR3 DNA is TGCGCAGAGAGCGGGGCCTACGAGCAGTACTTC. Its translation: CAESGAYEQYF. V gene TRBV4-1 combines with J gene TRBJ2-7; 7 bases are shared with TRBD2. CDR3 length: 11 amino acids. Germline CDR1 MGHRA, CDR2 YSYEKL.

V and J are TRBV20-1 and TRBJ2-1; tentative D call: TRBD2 (6 bases). In germline, CDR1 is DFQATT, CDR2 SNEGSKA (reference sequence). V was clipped by 6 bases and J by 0 bases, with 18 bases between them. The CDR3 is 16 residues long. The CDR3 reads CSAQEWVGGSYNEQFF. Here the CDR3 DNA reads TGCAGTGCCCAGGAGTGGGTCGGGGGCTCCTACAATGAGCAGTTCTTC.

The chain couples TRBV27 to TRBJ1-6, with D uncertain. The V end lost 6 bases, the J end lost 0 bases, and 15 bases lay between the germline ends. Germline CDR1 reads MNHEY; CDR2 reads SMNVEV (reference sequence). CDR3 size: 17 residues. The CDR3 loop reads CASRIRAPGSYNSPLHF. CDR3 DNA: TGTGCCAGCAGAATACGGGCTCCAGGCTCCTATAATTCACCCCTCCACTTT.

The genes are TRBV28 and TRBJ1-1, with TRBD1 as a possible D gene (5 bases). Trimming shortened V by 5 bases and J by 4 bases, and 14 bases separated the two germline ends. CDR3 length: 14 amino acids. The germline CDR1 and CDR2 sequences are MDHEN and SYDVKM. The CDR3 nucleotides read TGTGCCAGCAGTGACCCGGGGGGATCCACTGAAGCTTTCTTT. Residues: CASSDPGGSTEAFF.